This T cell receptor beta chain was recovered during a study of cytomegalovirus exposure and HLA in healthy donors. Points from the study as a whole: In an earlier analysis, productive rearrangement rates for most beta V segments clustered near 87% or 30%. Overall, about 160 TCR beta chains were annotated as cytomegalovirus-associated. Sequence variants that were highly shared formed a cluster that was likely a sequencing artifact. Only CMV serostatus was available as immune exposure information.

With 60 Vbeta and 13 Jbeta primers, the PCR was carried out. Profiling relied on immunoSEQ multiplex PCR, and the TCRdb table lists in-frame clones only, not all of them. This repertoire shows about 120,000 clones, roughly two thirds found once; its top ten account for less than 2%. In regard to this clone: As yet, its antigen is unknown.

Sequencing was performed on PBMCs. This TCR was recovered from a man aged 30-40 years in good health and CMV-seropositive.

The CDR3 DNA sequence: TGTGCCAGCAGCTTGCGGACAGGGGGCACAGATACGCAGTATTTT. Protein product: CASSLRTGGTDTQYF. The gene calls are TRBV7-6 and TRBJ2-3; 9 nucleotides match TRBD1. J lost 1 base, V lost 3 bases, and 2 bases had no gene match. The CDR3 loop spans 15 amino acids. Germline V gene lookup returns CDR1 SGHVS and CDR2 FNYEAQ.